Presented here are 6 T cell receptor beta chains from one specimen sequenced in a study of T cells in Graves' hyperthyroidism and ophthalmopathy. RNA transcripts gave rise to amplified TCR beta CDR3 regions. When the TCR CDR3 underwent first-round RT-PCR, the HTBI primer set was used. TCRdb called the multiplex PCR reads again in MiXCR, with one record for every CDR3 protein. The repertoire includes tens of thousands of distinct CDR3 sequences, roughly 50% of them detected once, and under 35% sits in the top ten. Material for sequencing was peripheral blood or thyroid tissue (not recorded which). Every receptor here comes from a woman aged 45-60 years with Graves' hyperthyroidism.

This clonotype has ten or more counts. The chain recombines TRBV7-9 with TRBJ1-2, with 9 bases lining up with TRBD1. The CDR3 has 16 residues. CDR1 and CDR2 from the germline V gene are SEHNR and FQNEAQ (reference sequence). Unmatched junction bases numbered 14, after V lost 5 bases and J lost 7 bases. CDR3 DNA sequence: TGTGCCAGCAGCCAAGATGGTAGACAGGGGGGTAGTGGCTACACCTTC. This translates into CASSQDGRQGGSGYTF.

This clonotype was counted at least ten times. This chain connects TRBV20-1 to TRBJ1-4; TRBD1 matches at 10 bases. The V gene end was trimmed by 5 bases and the J gene end by 7 bases; junction bases not matched to a gene: 13. The CDR3 spans 16 residues. The germline CDR1 and CDR2 sequences are DFQATT and SNEGSKA (reference sequence). CDR3 nucleotides: TGCAGTGCTTTCCTACCGGGACAGGGGTTACTTGAAAAACTGTTTTTT. Its translation: CSAFLPGQGLLEKLFF.

This clonotype came up once. The chain couples TRBV7-9 to TRBJ2-2, with TRBD2 matching 7 bases. From germline, CDR1 is SEHNR and CDR2 FQNEAQ (reference sequence). The CDR3 is 14 amino acids. The junction had 8 bases not matched to a gene; V was cut back by 5 bases and J by 8 bases. In nucleotides, the CDR3 is TGTGCCAGCAGCACCACTAGCGCCGGGGGGGAGCTGTTTTTT. It is translated as CASSTTSAGGELFF. Drawing the rest from reference TRBV7-9 and TRBJ2-2, the complete variable domain is DTGVSQNPRHKITKRGQNVTFRCDPISEHNRLYWYRQTLGQGPEFLTYFQNEAQLEKSRLLSDRFSAERPKGSFSTLEIQRTEQGDSAMYLCASSTTSAGGELFFGEGSRLTVL.

In this sample, this clonotype turned up many times. The chain employs TRBV7-9 and TRBJ1-2; tentatively, D is TRBD1 (6 bases). Germline V gives CDR1 SEHNR, CDR2 FQNEAQ (reference sequence). Trimming took 5 bases from V and 7 from J, leaving 14 bases between them. This CDR3 region has 13 residues. In DNA, the CDR3 is TGTGCCAGCAGCCCGGCGGGGGCTGGTGGCTACACCTTC. This gives the protein CASSPAGAGGYTF.

This clonotype has a single count. The rearrangement links TRBV20-1 to TRBJ2-7; D may match TRBD1 or TRBD2 (7 bases each). The CDR3 has 14 amino acids. Germline loops: CDR1 DFQATT, CDR2 SNEGSKA (reference sequence). CDR3 DNA sequence: TGCAGCGTTGAGGGGAGGGGACAGTACTACGAGCAGTACTTC. Protein: CSVEGRGQYYEQYF.

This clonotype was counted at least ten times. The chain employs TRBV10-3 and TRBJ1-5, with D uncertain. Trimming removed 7 bases at V and 3 bases at J, with 10 bases between. CDR1 is ENHRY and CDR2 is SYGVKD in the germline V gene. This CDR3 region has 13 residues. This chain's CDR3 is CAITGEPNQPQHF. For the CDR3, the DNA is TGTGCCATCACTGGAGAACCCAATCAGCCCCAGCATTTT.